The next 27 T cell receptor beta chains were all read from a single sample in a study of blood T cell repertoires in COVID-19. Clones were read by immunoSEQ multiplex PCR, and TCRdb kept only the in-frame ones, dropping some. Among about 120,000 clones listed, roughly three quarters were seen once. The specimen was peripheral blood. All receptors derive from a woman aged 70-85 years with acute or convalescent COVID-19.

The chain links TRBV27 to TRBJ2-3; unclear D gene. This CDR3 comprises 15 residues. Trimming shortened V by 5 bases and J by 2 bases, and 14 bases separated the two germline ends. Looked up from germline, CDR1 is MNHEY and CDR2 is SMNVEV (reference sequence). The CDR3 reads CASSLFGVPTDTQYF. The CDR3 DNA is TGTGCCAGCAGTCTTTTCGGTGTCCCCACAGATACGCAGTATTTT.

This chain joins TRBV4-2 and TRBJ1-2, with 8 bases identical to TRBD1. CDR1 and CDR2 (germline): LGHNA, YNFKEQ. V gave up 7 bases and J gave up 2 bases; unmatched junction bases: 3. The CDR3 is 13 amino acids. The CDR3 DNA is TGTGCCAGCAAACGGGACAGGAACTATGGCTACACCTTC. Protein product: CASKRDRNYGYTF.

This chain connects TRBV11-1 to TRBJ2-7; 8 bases map to TRBD2. With V trimmed by 2 bases and J by 2 bases, 2 bases remained unmatched. The CDR3 sequence is 14 residues long. CDR1 and CDR2 from the germline V gene are SGHAT and FQDESV (reference sequence). The chain's CDR3 is CASSLIAGTYEQYF. The CDR3 nucleotides read TGTGCCAGCAGCTTAATAGCGGGGACCTACGAGCAGTACTTC.

This chain uses TRBV5-8 with TRBJ1-1, with 7 bases matching TRBD1. Trimming took 2 bases from V and 1 from J; bases not matched to a gene: 5. CDR1 and CDR2 from the germline V gene are SGHTS and YDEGEE. The CDR3 has 15 residues. The CDR3 loop is CASSLGGRGNTEAFF. DNA for the CDR3: TGTGCCAGCAGCTTAGGGGGCAGAGGGAACACTGAAGCTTTCTTT.

The chain employs TRBV27 and TRBJ1-2; TRBD1 is a possible D gene (6 bases). From germline, CDR1 is MNHEY and CDR2 SMNVEV (reference sequence). V was trimmed by 1 base and J by 4 bases, leaving 10 bases between them. This CDR3 comprises 14 residues. The CDR3: CASSLWGGGYGYTF. CDR3 DNA sequence: TGTGCCAGCAGTTTATGGGGGGGCGGCTATGGCTACACCTTC.

V is TRBV28 and J is TRBJ1-3; D not certain. The CDR3 is made up of 13 amino acids. Per the germline V gene, CDR1 is MDHEN and CDR2 is SYDVKM. Trimming shortened V by 6 bases and J by 5 bases, and 11 bases separated the two germline ends. The CDR3 here is CASSLLTRNTIYF. CDR3 coding DNA: TGTGCCAGCAGCCTTCTTACTCGAAACACCATATATTTT.

The chain is built from TRBV3-1 (or the pseudogene TRBV3-2) and TRBJ2-5, with TRBD2 matching 8 bases. This CDR3 region has 17 residues. Germline lookup yields CDR1 LGHDT and CDR2 YNNKEL (reference sequence). Trimming removed 6 bases from V and 5 bases from J; junction bases left unmatched: 17. CDR3 region: CASRRERSAGGGETQYF. The CDR3 DNA is TGTGCCAGCAGACGAGAAAGATCGGCGGGGGGCGGTGAGACCCAGTACTTC.

The chain carries TRBV4-2 and TRBJ1-1, with TRBD1 matching 12 bases. Germline V gives CDR1 LGHNA, CDR2 YNFKEQ. The CDR3 is 14 residues long. V lost 6 bases, J lost 10 bases, and 9 bases stayed unmatched. The CDR3 DNA reads TGTGCCAGCAGACAGGGACAGGGGGCGAGTACAGCTTTCTTT. Protein product: CASRQGQGASTAFF.

V usage is TRBV2 and J usage is TRBJ1-1, with 9 bases fitting TRBD1. Germline V gene lookup returns CDR1 SNHLY and CDR2 FYNNEI. V lost 4 bases to trimming and J lost 5 bases; unmatched junction nucleotides: 5. The CDR3 length is 14 residues. CDR3: CASSVNRGLTEAFF. The CDR3 nucleotides read TGTGCCAGCAGTGTCAACAGGGGGCTAACTGAAGCTTTCTTT.

The chain employs TRBV5-1 and TRBJ2-6; D is perhaps TRBD1 (5 bases). V gave up 4 bases and J gave up 0 bases, with 11 bases separating them. CDR3 length: 16 amino acids. Germline V gene data show CDR1 as SGHRS and CDR2 as YFSETQ. CDR3 in amino acids: CASSATALSGANVLTF. The CDR3, as DNA: TGCGCCAGCAGCGCGACAGCTCTCTCTGGGGCCAACGTCCTGACTTTC.

This rearrangement joins TRBV28 to TRBJ2-7, with D possibly TRBD1 on 5 matching bases. Trimming cost V 3 bases and J 4 bases, with 10 bases left between them. The CDR3 sequence is 13 residues long. The V gene's germline CDR1 is MDHEN and CDR2 SYDVKM. The CDR3 is CASSFVKGYEQYF. The CDR3 coding sequence is TGTGCCAGCAGTTTCGTAAAGGGGTACGAGCAGTACTTC.

The J gene is TRBJ2-5, the V gene TRBV14, with 8 bases that match TRBD2. CDR1 is SGHDN, CDR2 FVKESK, per germline. The V segment lost 4 bases and the J segment 4 bases; nucleotides outside the gene matches: 5. The CDR3 contains 14 residues. The CDR3 spells CASSPRAGGETQYF. The CDR3 DNA reads TGTGCCAGCAGCCCCCGGGCGGGGGGAGAGACCCAGTACTTC.

The gene calls are TRBV6-2 or TRBV6-3 and TRBJ1-5; D is perhaps TRBD1 (5 bases). Trimming cost V 5 bases and J 8 bases, with 10 bases left between them. The CDR3 extends over 12 amino acids. CDR1 MNHEY and CDR2 SVGEGT come from the germline V gene. The CDR3 is CASSPGGEPQHF. In DNA form, the CDR3 reads TGTGCCAGCAGTCCGGGGGGGGAGCCCCAGCATTTT.

V and J are TRBV9 and TRBJ1-4; D is undetermined. Trimming stripped 4 bases from V and 7 bases from J, with 14 bases between. CDR3 length equals 14 residues. CDR1 and CDR2 (germline): SGDLS, YYNGEE. The CDR3 DNA reads as TGTGCCAGCAGCTTACCGCCAGAGGGTGAAAAACTGTTTTTT. It specifies CASSLPPEGEKLFF.

The chain recombines TRBV5-1 with TRBJ2-7, with TRBD1 matching 7 bases. The CDR3 loop spans 16 amino acids. J gave up 0 bases and V 2 bases, and 8 bases lay outside the gene matches. The V gene's germline CDR1 is SGHRS and CDR2 YFSETQ. The DNA of the CDR3 is TGCGCCAGCAGCTTTTCCCCTGGGACAGCCTCCTACGAGCAGTACTTC. Encoded protein: CASSFSPGTASYEQYF.

This clone showed up just a few times. The V and J genes are TRBV5-1 and TRBJ2-2, with D unresolved. V lost 0 bases and J lost 2, with 5 bases in between. This CDR3 has 14 residues. Germline V gives CDR1 SGHRS, CDR2 YFSETQ. The chain's CDR3 is CASSLDLNTGELFF. CDR3 sequence (DNA): TGCGCCAGCAGCTTGGACTTAAACACCGGGGAGCTGTTTTTT.

The V gene is TRBV27, the J gene TRBJ2-1; maybe TRBD1 (6 bases). From germline, CDR1 is MNHEY and CDR2 SMNVEV (reference sequence). The CDR3 length is 16 residues. Trimming left V 5 bases short and J 8 bases short, with 22 bases between. For the CDR3, the DNA is TGTGCCAGCAGTGAAACAGGGCATTTAAAACGGGATGAGCAGTTCTTC. It translates to CASSETGHLKRDEQFF.

In this sample, this clone turned up a few times. J is TRBJ1-2 and V is TRBV5-6; perhaps TRBD1 as D (5 bases). This CDR3 is built from 17 residues. The germline CDR1 and CDR2 sequences are SGHDT and YYEEEE. The V gene lost 0 bases and the J gene lost 0 bases, with 15 bases spanning the gap. CDR3 region: CASSLDSGSGANYGYTF. CDR3 DNA: TGTGCCAGCAGCTTGGATTCAGGGTCGGGAGCTAACTATGGCTACACCTTC.

This clone occurred a few times. The V gene is TRBV18, the J gene TRBJ1-3; D is unclear. The germline V gene encodes CDR1 KGHSH and CDR2 LQKENI. This CDR3 has 17 amino acids. V was trimmed by 4 bases and J by 0 bases, leaving 16 bases between them. CDR3 sequence (DNA): TGTGCCAGCTCACACATAAGTGAGGCCAGCTCTGGAAACACCATATATTTT. It specifies CASSHISEASSGNTIYF.

This sequence joins TRBV19 and TRBJ2-2; 8 nucleotides align to TRBD1. The CDR3 length is 14 residues. V trimming: 8 bases; J trimming: 4 bases; junction bases outside the gene matches: 6. Germline loops: CDR1 LNHDA, CDR2 SQIVND (reference sequence). CDR3 DNA sequence: TGTGCCAGTGGATGGACAGGGACCACCGGGGAGCTGTTTTTT. Encoded protein: CASGWTGTTGELFF.

The chain couples TRBV5-5 to TRBJ1-2; weak D call: TRBD1 (5 bases). This CDR3 has 15 residues. V lost 0 bases to trimming and J lost 7 bases, with 16 bases between them. Germline values: CDR1 SGHKS, CDR2 YYEKEE (reference sequence). For the CDR3, the DNA is TGTGCCAGCAGCTTGGACCCAGGGTTGGGCCCTGGCTACACCTTC. This encodes CASSLDPGLGPGYTF.

The rearrangement joins TRBV12-2 to TRBJ2-3; the DNA was not compared with TRBD1, the D call given in the table. TRBV12-2 counts as a pseudogene. This CDR3 comprises 17 residues. The CDR3 reads CASRSDPGQGTTDTQYF. CDR3 in DNA: TGTGCAAGTCGCTCGGACCCGGGACAGGGAACCACAGATACGCAGTATTTT.

This clone was picked up a small number of times. V gene TRBV6-5 combines with J gene TRBJ1-2; 7 bases are a match to TRBD1. CDR1 MNHEY and CDR2 SVGAGI come from the germline V gene. This CDR3 spans 13 amino acids. V shed 8 bases and J 8 bases; nucleotides not matched to a gene: 11. CDR3 amino acids: CASGSQGNHGYTF. CDR3 nucleotide sequence: TGTGCCAGCGGATCACAGGGGAATCACGGCTACACCTTC.

Ten or more counts support this clone. This chain uses TRBV11-2 with TRBJ2-7; 16 positions match TRBD2. The CDR3 is made up of 16 amino acids. Per germline, CDR1 SGHAT and CDR2 FQNNGV. The V and J ends lost 0 bases and 9 bases, in that order; junction bases with no gene match: 5. Here the CDR3 reads CASSLDPGLAGGVQYF. The CDR3 DNA sequence: TGTGCCAGCAGCTTAGATCCGGGACTAGCGGGAGGGGTGCAGTACTTC.

DNA of the CDR3: TGCGCCAGCAGCCAGTGGGGGCGGAACTATAATTCACCCCTCCACTTT. Encoded protein: CASSQWGRNYNSPLHF. The chain uses TRBV4-3 and TRBJ1-6, with D possibly TRBD1 on 6 matching bases. V was clipped by 3 bases and J by 3 bases, with 12 bases between them. The CDR3 is made up of 16 amino acids. Germline V CDR1 and CDR2: LGHNA, YSLEER.

The CDR3 spells CSASSGGPAFF. The CDR3 nucleotides are TGCAGTGCCAGCTCCGGGGGGCCGGCTTTCTTT. The chain links TRBV20-1 to TRBJ1-1; tentatively, D is TRBD1 (6 bases). The germline CDR1 and CDR2 sequences are DFQATT and SNEGSKA (reference sequence). Between the trimmed V and J ends, which lost 6 bases and 11 bases, there was a span of 16 bases. CDR3 length: 11 amino acids.

The chain recombines TRBV3-1 (or the pseudogene TRBV3-2) with TRBJ2-1, with TRBD1 as a possible D gene (6 bases). Germline CDR1 is LGHDT and CDR2 is YNNKEL (reference sequence). CDR3 length: 14 residues. The V and J ends lost 5 bases and 8 bases respectively, with 16 bases between them. CDR3 in amino acids: CASSARTARDEQFF. Written as DNA, the CDR3 is TGTGCCAGCAGCGCCCGGACAGCAAGGGATGAGCAGTTCTTC.